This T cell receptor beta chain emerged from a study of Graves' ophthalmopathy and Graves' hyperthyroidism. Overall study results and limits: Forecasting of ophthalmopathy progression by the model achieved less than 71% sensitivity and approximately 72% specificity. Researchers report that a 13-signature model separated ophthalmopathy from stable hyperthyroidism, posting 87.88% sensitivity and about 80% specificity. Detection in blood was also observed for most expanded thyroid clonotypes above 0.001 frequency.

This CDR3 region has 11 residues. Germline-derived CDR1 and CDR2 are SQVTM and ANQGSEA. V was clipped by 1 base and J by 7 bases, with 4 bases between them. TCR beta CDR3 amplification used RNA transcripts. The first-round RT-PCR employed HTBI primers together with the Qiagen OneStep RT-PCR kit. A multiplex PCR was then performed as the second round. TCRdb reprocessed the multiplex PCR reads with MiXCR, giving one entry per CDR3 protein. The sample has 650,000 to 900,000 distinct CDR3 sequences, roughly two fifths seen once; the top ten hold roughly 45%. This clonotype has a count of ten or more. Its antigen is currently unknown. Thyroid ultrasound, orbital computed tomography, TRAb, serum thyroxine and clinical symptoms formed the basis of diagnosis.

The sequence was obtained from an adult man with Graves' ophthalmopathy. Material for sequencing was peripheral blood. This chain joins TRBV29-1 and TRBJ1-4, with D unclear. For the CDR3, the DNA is TGCAGCGTTGAAGTTACTGAAAAACTGTTTTTT. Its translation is CSVEVTEKLFF.